The clone carrying this T cell receptor (beta chain) was found a few times. This sample is part of a study of blood T cell repertoires in COVID-19. Study context: COVID-19 samples collected from the United States, Italy and Spain covered acute and convalescent phases.

The CDR3 runs to 15 residues. The V end lost 1 base, the J end lost 8 bases, and 12 bases lay between the germline ends. Germline V gene sequence: CDR1 SEHNR, CDR2 FQNEAQ (reference sequence). Here immunoSEQ multiplex PCR was the method, and the copy in TCRdb shows in-frame clones only, minus some. Among roughly 56,000 clones, 70% to 90% were seen once, and the ten largest hold roughly 5%. This clonotype was obtained from a man aged 65-85 years with acute or convalescent COVID-19. The material sequenced was peripheral blood. V is TRBV7-9 and J is TRBJ1-6; a possible D gene is TRBD1 (5 bases). The CDR3 is CASSLEGDGYSPLHF. The CDR3 DNA follows: TGTGCCAGCAGCTTAGAAGGGGATGGGTATTCACCCCTCCACTTT.